The 8 T cell receptor beta chains presented below share a single source sample, sequenced in a study of T cells in Graves' hyperthyroidism and ophthalmopathy. TCR beta CDR3 sequences were amplified from RNA transcripts. With the HTBI primer set, the TCR CDR3 went through a first round of RT-PCR. TCRdb re-analysed the multiplex PCR reads in MiXCR, keeping a single row per CDR3 protein. Among more than 550,000 distinct CDR3 sequences listed, 18% were seen once. The sequenced material came from blood. Every receptor here comes from a woman between 50 and 59 years old with Graves' hyperthyroidism that later progressed to Graves' ophthalmopathy.

The chain carries TRBV5-1 and TRBJ2-7, with 8 bases matching TRBD2. Germline V lookup: CDR1 SGHRS, CDR2 YFSETQ. Germline trimming cut 2 bases from V and 6 bases from J; bases unmatched to any gene: 10. This CDR3 contains 15 residues. This chain's CDR3 is CASSFSGLGISEQYF. CDR3 nucleotides: TGCGCCAGCAGCTTCTCGGGACTAGGTATCTCCGAGCAGTACTTC.

This clonotype was seen a handful of times. The junction departs from germline at one end; a sequencing error may be responsible. V and J are TRBV7-3 and TRBJ2-2, with 13 nucleotides matching TRBD2. Germline-derived CDR1 and CDR2 are SGHTA and FQGTGA. The CDR3 totals 15 residues. CDR3 loop: CASSLGLAGTGELLF. CDR3 DNA: TGTGCCAGCAGCTTGGGACTAGCGGGGACCGGGGAGCTGCTTTTT. The full variable domain, its missing parts supplied by reference TRBV7-3 and TRBJ2-2, is GAGVSQTPSNKVTEKGKYVELRCDPISGHTALYWYRQSLGQGPEFLIYFQGTGAADDSGLPNDRFFAVRPEGSVSTLKIQRTERGDSAVYLCASSLGLAGTGELLFGEGSRLTVL.

The chain employs TRBV2 and TRBJ2-5; the match to TRBD1 covers 9 bases. CDR3 length: 14 residues. The V and J ends lost 7 bases and 5 bases, in that order; junction bases with no gene match: 8. CDR1 is SNHLY, CDR2 FYNNEI, per germline. This CDR3 reads CASTWGQGGETQYF. DNA of the CDR3: TGTGCCAGCACTTGGGGACAGGGAGGCGAGACCCAGTACTTC.

This clonotype was counted only a few times. The rearrangement joins TRBV19 to TRBJ1-5; D remains ambiguous. V lost 3 bases, J lost 3 bases, and 12 bases lay in between. This CDR3 region has 15 residues. The germline V gene has CDR1 LNHDA and CDR2 SQIVND (reference sequence). The CDR3 protein is CASSMSAGINQPQHF. The CDR3 DNA follows: TGTGCCAGTAGTATGTCGGCGGGGATCAATCAGCCCCAGCATTTT.

In its sample, this clonotype was seen many times. V is TRBV20-1 and J is TRBJ1-1, with D tentatively TRBD1 (5 bases). The germline V gene has CDR1 DFQATT and CDR2 SNEGSKA (reference sequence). The CDR3 runs to 15 residues. V lost 6 bases, J lost 0 bases, and 17 bases lay in between. As DNA, the CDR3 is TGCAGTGCCTCCCTATCTGGACACATGAACACTGAAGCTTTCTTT. Protein sequence: CSASLSGHMNTEAFF.

Regarding this clonotype: An end of the junction differs from the germline gene, which may be a read error. The rearrangement uses TRBV6-1 and TRBJ1-6, with D possibly being TRBD1 (6 bases). The CDR3 contains 13 residues. Germline lookup yields CDR1 MNHNS and CDR2 SASEGT. This CDR3 reads CASKWTDNSPLQF. The CDR3 DNA reads TGTGCCAGCAAATGGACAGATAATTCACCCCTCCAATTT.

This clonotype was found a few times. This may be a read error, as it is one base from a much larger clone. This chain connects TRBV20-1 to TRBJ2-7; 11 nucleotides agree with TRBD1. The CDR3 contains 16 residues. The germline CDR1 and CDR2 sequences are DFQATT and SNEGSKA (reference sequence). CDR3 protein: CNARVRDRGFSYEQYF. In nucleotides, the CDR3 is TGCAATGCTAGAGTTAGGGACAGGGGGTTCTCCTACGAGCAGTACTTC.

J is TRBJ2-4 and V is TRBV20-1; 9 positions match TRBD2. V was clipped by 6 bases and J by 0 bases; unmatched bases: 21. The length of the CDR3 is 20 residues. In germline, CDR1 is DFQATT, CDR2 SNEGSKA (reference sequence). The CDR3 region has the DNA TGCAGTGCCCCCACTTTCGGGGGGCGGGGGGGAATTTTAGCCAAAAACATTCAGTACTTC. Protein sequence: CSAPTFGGRGGILAKNIQYF.